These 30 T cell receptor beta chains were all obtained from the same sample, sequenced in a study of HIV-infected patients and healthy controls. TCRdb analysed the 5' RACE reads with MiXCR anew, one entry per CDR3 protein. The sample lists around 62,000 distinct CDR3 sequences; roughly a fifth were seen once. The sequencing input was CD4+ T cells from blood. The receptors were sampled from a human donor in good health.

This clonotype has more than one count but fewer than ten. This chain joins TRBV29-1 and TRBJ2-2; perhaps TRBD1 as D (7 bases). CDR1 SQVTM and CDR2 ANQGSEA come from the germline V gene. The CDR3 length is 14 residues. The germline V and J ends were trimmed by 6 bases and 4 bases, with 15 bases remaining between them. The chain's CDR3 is CSVPGGSSTGELFF. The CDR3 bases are TGCAGCGTCCCAGGGGGGTCGAGCACCGGGGAGCTGTTTTTT.

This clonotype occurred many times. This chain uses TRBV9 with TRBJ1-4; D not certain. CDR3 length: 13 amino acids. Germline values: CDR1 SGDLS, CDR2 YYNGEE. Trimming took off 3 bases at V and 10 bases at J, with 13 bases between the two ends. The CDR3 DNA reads TGTGCCAGCAGCGCCCCCGAAACCGGAAAACTGTTTTTT. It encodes CASSAPETGKLFF.

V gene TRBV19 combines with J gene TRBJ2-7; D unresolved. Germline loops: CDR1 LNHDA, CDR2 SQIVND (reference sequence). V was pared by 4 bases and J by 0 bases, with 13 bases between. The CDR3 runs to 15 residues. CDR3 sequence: CASSTLLGSSYEQYF. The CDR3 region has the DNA TGTGCCAGTAGTACCCTTCTGGGTAGCTCCTACGAGCAGTACTTC.

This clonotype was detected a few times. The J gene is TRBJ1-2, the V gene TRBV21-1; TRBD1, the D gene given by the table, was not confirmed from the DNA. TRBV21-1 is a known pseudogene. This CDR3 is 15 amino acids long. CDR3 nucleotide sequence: TGTGCCAGCAGCCCACGAGCCGGGGCTAACTATGGCTACACCTTC. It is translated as CASSPRAGANYGYTF.

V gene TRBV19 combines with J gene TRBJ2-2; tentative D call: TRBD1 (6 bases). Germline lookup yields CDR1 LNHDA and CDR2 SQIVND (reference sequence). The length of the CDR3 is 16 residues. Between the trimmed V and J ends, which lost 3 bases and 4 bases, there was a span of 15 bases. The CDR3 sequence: CASSIWAGDPTGELFF. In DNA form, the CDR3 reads TGTGCCAGTAGTATCTGGGCAGGGGATCCCACCGGGGAGCTGTTTTTT.

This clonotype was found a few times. The CDR3 coding sequence is TGCAGTGCTAGACCCATGACAGGGGGGAACACTGAAGCTTTCTTT. It translates to CSARPMTGGNTEAFF. This sequence joins TRBV20-1 and TRBJ1-1; 9 bases are a match to TRBD1. The CDR3 is made up of 15 amino acids. V lost 2 bases and J lost 1; bases outside the gene matches: 5. Germline V gene lookup returns CDR1 DFQATT and CDR2 SNEGSKA (reference sequence).

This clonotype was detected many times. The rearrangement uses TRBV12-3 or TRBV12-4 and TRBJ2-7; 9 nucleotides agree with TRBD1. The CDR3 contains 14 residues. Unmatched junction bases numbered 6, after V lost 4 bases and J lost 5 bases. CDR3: CASSSTGGGDEQYF. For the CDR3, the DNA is TGTGCCAGCAGTTCAACAGGGGGCGGTGACGAGCAGTACTTC.

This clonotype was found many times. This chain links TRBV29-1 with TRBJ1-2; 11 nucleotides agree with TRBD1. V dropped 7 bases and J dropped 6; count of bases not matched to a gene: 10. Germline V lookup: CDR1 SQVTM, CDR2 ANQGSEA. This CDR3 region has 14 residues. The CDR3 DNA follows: TGCAGCGCTGGACAGGGGGCTTCTCGCGATGGCTACACCTTC. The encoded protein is CSAGQGASRDGYTF.

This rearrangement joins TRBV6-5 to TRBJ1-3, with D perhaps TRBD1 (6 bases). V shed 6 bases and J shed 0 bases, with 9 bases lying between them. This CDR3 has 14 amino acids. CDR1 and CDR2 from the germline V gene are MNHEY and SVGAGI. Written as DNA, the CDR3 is TGTGCCAGCAGCCTCAGGGGCTCTGGAAACACCATATATTTT. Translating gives CASSLRGSGNTIYF.

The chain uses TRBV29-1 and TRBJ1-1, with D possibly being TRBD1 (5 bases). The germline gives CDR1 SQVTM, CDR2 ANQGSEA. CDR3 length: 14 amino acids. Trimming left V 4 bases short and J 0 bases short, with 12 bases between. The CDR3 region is CSVVGTLMNTEAFF. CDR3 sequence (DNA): TGCAGCGTTGTAGGGACCCTCATGAACACTGAAGCTTTCTTT.

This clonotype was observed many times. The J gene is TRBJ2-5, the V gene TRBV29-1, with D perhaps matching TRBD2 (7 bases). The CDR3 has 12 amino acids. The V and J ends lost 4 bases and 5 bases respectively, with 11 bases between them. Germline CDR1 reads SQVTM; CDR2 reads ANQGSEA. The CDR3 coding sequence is TGCAGCGTTGTAGGGGGAGGGGAGACCCAGTACTTC. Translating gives CSVVGGGETQYF.

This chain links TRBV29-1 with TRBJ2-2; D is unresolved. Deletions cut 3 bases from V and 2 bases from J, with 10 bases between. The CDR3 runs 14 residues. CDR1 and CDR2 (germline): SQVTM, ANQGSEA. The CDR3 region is CSVDGPANTGELFF. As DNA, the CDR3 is TGCAGCGTTGACGGTCCAGCCAACACCGGGGAGCTGTTTTTT.

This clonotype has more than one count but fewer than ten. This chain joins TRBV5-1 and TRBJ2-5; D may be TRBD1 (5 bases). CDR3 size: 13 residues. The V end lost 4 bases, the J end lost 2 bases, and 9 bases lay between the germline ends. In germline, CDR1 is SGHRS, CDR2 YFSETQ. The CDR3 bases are TGCGCCAGCAGCGAACAGGTGCAAGAGACCCAGTACTTC. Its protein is CASSEQVQETQYF.

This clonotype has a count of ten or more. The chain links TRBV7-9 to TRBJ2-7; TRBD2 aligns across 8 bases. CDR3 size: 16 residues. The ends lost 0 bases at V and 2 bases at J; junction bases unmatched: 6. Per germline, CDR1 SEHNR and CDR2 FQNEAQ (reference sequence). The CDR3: CASSLAVGSGTYEQYF. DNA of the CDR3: TGTGCCAGCAGCTTAGCGGTCGGTAGCGGGACCTACGAGCAGTACTTC.

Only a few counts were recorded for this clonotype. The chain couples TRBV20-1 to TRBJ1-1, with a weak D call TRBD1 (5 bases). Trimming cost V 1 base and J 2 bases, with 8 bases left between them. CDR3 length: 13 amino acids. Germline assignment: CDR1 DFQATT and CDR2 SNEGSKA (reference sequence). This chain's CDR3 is CSARARDNTEAFF. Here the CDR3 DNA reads TGCAGTGCTAGAGCCAGGGATAACACTGAAGCTTTCTTT.

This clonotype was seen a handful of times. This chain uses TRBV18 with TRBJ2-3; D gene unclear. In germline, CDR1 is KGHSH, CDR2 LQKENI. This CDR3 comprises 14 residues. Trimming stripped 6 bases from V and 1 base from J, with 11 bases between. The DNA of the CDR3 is TGTGCCAGCTCCCGTGACCGGGGCACAGATACGCAGTATTTT. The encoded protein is CASSRDRGTDTQYF.

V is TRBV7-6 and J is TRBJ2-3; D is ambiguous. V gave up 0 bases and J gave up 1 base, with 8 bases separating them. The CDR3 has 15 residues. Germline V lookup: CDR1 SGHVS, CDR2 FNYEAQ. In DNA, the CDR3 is TGTGCCAGCAGCTTAGCACCATCAGGCACAGATACGCAGTATTTT. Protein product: CASSLAPSGTDTQYF.

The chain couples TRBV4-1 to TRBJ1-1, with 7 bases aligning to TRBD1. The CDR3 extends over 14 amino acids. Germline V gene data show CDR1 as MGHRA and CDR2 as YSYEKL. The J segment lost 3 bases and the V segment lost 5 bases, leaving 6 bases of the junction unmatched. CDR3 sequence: CASSTRTGDTEAFF. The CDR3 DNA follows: TGCGCCAGCAGCACCCGGACAGGAGACACTGAAGCTTTCTTT.

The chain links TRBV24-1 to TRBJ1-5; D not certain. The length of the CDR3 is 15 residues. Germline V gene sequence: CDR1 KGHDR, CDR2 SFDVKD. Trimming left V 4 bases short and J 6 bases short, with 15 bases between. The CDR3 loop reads CATSDPRDFSQPQHF. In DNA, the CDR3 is TGTGCCACCAGTGACCCCCGGGATTTTTCTCAGCCCCAGCATTTT.

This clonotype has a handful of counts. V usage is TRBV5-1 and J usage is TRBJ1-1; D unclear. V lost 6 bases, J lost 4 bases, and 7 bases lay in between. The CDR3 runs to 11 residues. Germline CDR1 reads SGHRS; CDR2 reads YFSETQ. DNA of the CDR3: TGCGCCAGCATTGACGGCACTGAAGCTTTCTTT. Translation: CASIDGTEAFF.

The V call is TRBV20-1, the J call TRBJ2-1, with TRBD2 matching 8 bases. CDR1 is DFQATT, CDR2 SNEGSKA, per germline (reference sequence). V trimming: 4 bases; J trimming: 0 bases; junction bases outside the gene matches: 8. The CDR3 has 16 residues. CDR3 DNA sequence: TGCAGTGCTAAGGCTGGACTAGCCAGCTCCTACAATGAGCAGTTCTTC. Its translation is CSAKAGLASSYNEQFF.

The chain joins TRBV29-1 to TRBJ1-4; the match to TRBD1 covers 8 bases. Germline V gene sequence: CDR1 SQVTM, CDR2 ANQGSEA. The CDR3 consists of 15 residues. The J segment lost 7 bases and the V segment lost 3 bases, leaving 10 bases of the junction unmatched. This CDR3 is CSVEAGQGTGEKLFF. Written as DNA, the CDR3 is TGCAGCGTTGAGGCAGGACAGGGAACGGGTGAAAAACTGTTTTTT. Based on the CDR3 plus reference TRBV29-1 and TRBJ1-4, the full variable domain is SAVISQKPSRDICQRGTSLTIQCQVDSQVTMMFWYRQQPGQSLTLIATANQGSEATYESGFVIDKFPISRPNLTFSTLTVSNMSPEDSSIYLCSVEAGQGTGEKLFFGSGTQLSVL.

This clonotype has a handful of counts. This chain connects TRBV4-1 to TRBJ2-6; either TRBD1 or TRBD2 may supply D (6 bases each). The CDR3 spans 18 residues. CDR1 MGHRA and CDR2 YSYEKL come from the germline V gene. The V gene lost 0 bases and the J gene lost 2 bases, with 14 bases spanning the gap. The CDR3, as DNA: TGCGCCAGCAGCCAAGAATTCCTGGGGGGCGCTGGGGCCAACGTCCTGACTTTC. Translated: CASSQEFLGGAGANVLTF.

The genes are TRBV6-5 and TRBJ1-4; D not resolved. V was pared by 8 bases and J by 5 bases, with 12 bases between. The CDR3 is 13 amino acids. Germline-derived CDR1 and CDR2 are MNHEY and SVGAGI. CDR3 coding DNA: TGTGCCAGCTCCGGACGGGCGAATGAAAAACTGTTTTTT. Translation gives CASSGRANEKLFF.

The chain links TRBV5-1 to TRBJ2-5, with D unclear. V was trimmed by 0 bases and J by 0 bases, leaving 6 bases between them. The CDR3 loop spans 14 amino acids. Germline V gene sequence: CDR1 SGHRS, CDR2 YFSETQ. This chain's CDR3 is CASSLGQYQETQYF. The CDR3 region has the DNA TGCGCCAGCAGCTTGGGGCAGTACCAAGAGACCCAGTACTTC.

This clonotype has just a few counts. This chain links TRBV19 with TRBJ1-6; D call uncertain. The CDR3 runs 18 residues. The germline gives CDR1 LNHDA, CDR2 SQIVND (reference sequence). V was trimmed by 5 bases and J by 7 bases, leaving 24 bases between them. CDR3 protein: CASSADGRIGSWNSPLHF. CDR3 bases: TGTGCCAGTAGTGCGGACGGCCGTATCGGCTCCTGGAATTCACCCCTCCACTTT.

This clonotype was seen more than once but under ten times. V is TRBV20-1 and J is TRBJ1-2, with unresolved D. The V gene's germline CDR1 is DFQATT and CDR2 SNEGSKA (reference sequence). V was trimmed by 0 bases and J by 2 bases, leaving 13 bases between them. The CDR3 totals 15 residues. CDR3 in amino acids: CSARDGGKVNYGYTF. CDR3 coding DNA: TGCAGTGCTAGAGATGGCGGGAAGGTGAACTATGGCTACACCTTC.

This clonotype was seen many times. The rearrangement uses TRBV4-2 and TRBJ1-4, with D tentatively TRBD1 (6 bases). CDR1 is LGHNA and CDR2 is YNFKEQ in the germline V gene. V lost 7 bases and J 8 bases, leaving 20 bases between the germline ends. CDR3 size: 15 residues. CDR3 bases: TGTGCCAGCACCCTAGGCCAGGGGAGAGGGGAAAAACTGTTTTTT. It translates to CASTLGQGRGEKLFF.

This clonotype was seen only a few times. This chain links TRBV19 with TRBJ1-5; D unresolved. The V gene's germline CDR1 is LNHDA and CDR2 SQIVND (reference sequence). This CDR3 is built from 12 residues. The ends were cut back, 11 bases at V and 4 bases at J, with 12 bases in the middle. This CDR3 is CAPVWGNQPQHF. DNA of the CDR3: TGTGCCCCCGTGTGGGGAAATCAGCCCCAGCATTTT.

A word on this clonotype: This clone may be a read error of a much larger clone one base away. Here the CDR3 reads CSAKPRDFEKLFF. For the CDR3, the DNA is TGCAGTGCTAAACCCCGGGACTTTGAAAAACTGTTTTTT. The rearrangement joins TRBV20-1 to TRBJ1-4; the D gene is possibly TRBD1 (5 bases). CDR1 is DFQATT, CDR2 SNEGSKA, per germline (reference sequence). CDR3 length equals 13 residues. Deletions cut 4 bases from V and 7 bases from J, with 13 bases between.